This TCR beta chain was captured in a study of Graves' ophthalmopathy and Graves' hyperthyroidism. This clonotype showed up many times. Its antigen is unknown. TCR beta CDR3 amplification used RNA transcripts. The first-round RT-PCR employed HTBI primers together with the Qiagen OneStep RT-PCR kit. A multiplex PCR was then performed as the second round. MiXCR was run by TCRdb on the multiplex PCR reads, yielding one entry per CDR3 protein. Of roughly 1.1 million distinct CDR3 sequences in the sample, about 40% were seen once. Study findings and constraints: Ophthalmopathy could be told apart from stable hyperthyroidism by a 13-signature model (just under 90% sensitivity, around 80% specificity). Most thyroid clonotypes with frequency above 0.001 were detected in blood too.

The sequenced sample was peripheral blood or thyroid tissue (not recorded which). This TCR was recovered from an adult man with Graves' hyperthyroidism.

CDR3 in DNA: TGTGCCACCAGCAGTCTAGGGGGCTACGAGCAGTACTTC. It codes for CATSSLGGYEQYF. The chain recombines TRBV15 with TRBJ2-7, with D perhaps matching TRBD1 (6 bases). This CDR3 region has 13 residues. V lost 3 bases to trimming and J lost 3 bases, with 9 bases between them. Germline-derived CDR1 and CDR2 are LNHNV and YYDKDF (reference sequence). The variable domain in full, with the rest retrieved from reference TRBV15 and TRBJ2-7, is DAMVIQNPRYQVTQFGKPVTLSCSQTLNHNVMYWYQQKSSQAPKLLFHYYDKDFNNEADTPDNFQSRRPNTSFCFLDIRSPGLGDTAMYLCATSSLGGYEQYFGPGTRLTVT.